What follows are 18 T cell receptor beta chains derived from one specimen sequenced in a study of T cell repertoires in cytomegalovirus infection. TCRdb reprocessed the reads with MiXCR, giving one entry per CDR3 protein. The data contain more than 250,000 distinct CDR3 sequences, around 25% of them singletons. These receptors' targets are unknown. The sequencing used cultured PBMCs, collected from culture after CMV antigen stimulation. The receptors here all came from a human donor in good health (CMV status not recorded). Some clones in this sample may be carry-over from other donors' samples.

At least ten counts were recorded for this clonotype. In nucleotides, the CDR3 is TGTGCCAGCTCCCAGGGGGCTGGAGGCTACACCTTC. This translates into CASSQGAGGYTF. V gene TRBV12-3 or TRBV12-4 combines with J gene TRBJ1-2, with 8 bases aligning to TRBD1. The CDR3 covers 12 residues. Trimming removed 8 bases from V and 8 bases from J; junction bases left unmatched: 7.

In its sample, this clonotype was seen a few times. J is TRBJ1-1 and V is TRBV10-3, with D possibly being TRBD1 (5 bases). The CDR3 runs to 14 residues. CDR1 is ENHRY and CDR2 is SYGVKD in the germline V gene. The V gene lost 0 bases and the J gene lost 0 bases, with 5 bases spanning the gap. The CDR3 bases are TGTGCCATCAGTGAGTCAGGGGTGAACACTGAAGCTTTCTTT. Its protein product is CAISESGVNTEAFF.

This clonotype was seen a few times. The chain couples TRBV5-4 to TRBJ2-3; TRBD2 agrees at 15 bases. V was pared by 6 bases and J by 1 base, with 3 bases of the junction left unmatched. Per the germline V gene, CDR1 is SGHNT and CDR2 is YYREEE (reference sequence). The CDR3 is 16 amino acids. In DNA form, the CDR3 reads TGTGCCAGCACCGGACTAGCGGGAGGGGGCACAGATACGCAGTATTTT. This encodes CASTGLAGGGTDTQYF.

There are many counts of this clonotype. This rearrangement joins TRBV7-8 to TRBJ2-3; D uncertain. The length of the CDR3 is 16 residues. Germline V gene data show CDR1 as SGHVS and CDR2 as FQNEAQ. V lost 1 base to trimming and J lost 2 bases, with 13 bases between them. CDR3 protein: CASSLVGSSFTDTQYF. The DNA of the CDR3 is TGTGCCAGCAGCTTAGTCGGTTCCAGCTTCACAGATACGCAGTATTTT.

In its sample, this clonotype was seen a few times. The chain couples TRBV6-1 to TRBJ2-1; the D call may be TRBD1 or TRBD2 (5 bases each). CDR1 is MNHNS, CDR2 SASEGT, per germline. The V and J ends lost 0 bases and 9 bases respectively, with 18 bases between them. The CDR3 loop spans 16 amino acids. The CDR3 sequence: CASSEAPTSGLGEQFF. CDR3 nucleotides: TGTGCCAGCAGTGAAGCCCCAACTTCGGGGCTGGGTGAGCAGTTCTTC.

This clonotype was seen at least ten times. This sequence joins TRBV28 and TRBJ2-3; no reliable D call. CDR3 length equals 12 residues. The germline gives CDR1 MDHEN, CDR2 SYDVKM. Trimming cost V 7 bases and J 1 base, with 6 bases left between them. The CDR3 sequence: CASTGGTDTQYF. In nucleotides, the CDR3 is TGTGCCAGCACCGGAGGCACAGATACGCAGTATTTT. The full variable domain, with the rest looked up from reference TRBV28 and TRBJ2-3, is DVKVTQSSRYLVKRTGEKVFLECVQDMDHENMFWYRQDPGLGLRLIYFSYDVKMKEKGDIPEGYSVSREKKERFSLILESASTNQTSMYLCASTGGTDTQYFGPGTRLTVL.

This clonotype was observed many times. The CDR3 DNA is TGTGCCAGCAGCTTAGGCTATGAGCAGTCACCCCTCCACTTT. This sequence encodes CASSLGYEQSPLHF. The chain uses TRBV7-2 and TRBJ1-6; D is ambiguous. The CDR3 has 14 residues. The germline V gene has CDR1 SGHTA and CDR2 FQGNSA. V gave up 1 base and J gave up 10 bases, with 11 bases separating them. Full variable domain (rest looked up from reference TRBV7-2 and TRBJ1-6): GAGVSQSPSNKVTEKGKDVELRCDPISGHTALYWYRQSLGQGLEFLIYFQGNSAPDKSGLPSDRFSAERTGGSVSTLTIQRTQQEDSAVYLCASSLGYEQSPLHFGNGTRLTVT.

In its sample, this clonotype was seen a few times. V is TRBV20-1 and J is TRBJ2-3; 11 bases fit TRBD2. The CDR3 covers 15 residues. CDR1 and CDR2 (germline): DFQATT, SNEGSKA (reference sequence). With V trimmed by 1 base and J by 2 bases, 2 bases remained unmatched. DNA of the CDR3: TGCAGTGCTAGAGTTAGCGGGAGGGTCACAGATACGCAGTATTTT. Protein: CSARVSGRVTDTQYF.

This clonotype was seen only a few times. The chain couples TRBV7-2 to TRBJ2-1, with unresolved D. V was shortened by 1 base and J by 0 bases, with 16 bases between the two germline ends. The CDR3 contains 18 residues. Germline values: CDR1 SGHTA, CDR2 FQGNSA. The CDR3 is CASSLVGLNAGSYNEQFF. CDR3 nucleotides: TGTGCCAGCAGCTTAGTGGGTCTCAATGCTGGCTCCTACAATGAGCAGTTCTTC.

This sequence joins TRBV6-5 and TRBJ2-7, with 7 bases matching TRBD1. This CDR3 region has 12 residues. Germline CDR1 is MNHEY and CDR2 is SVGAGI. Losses at the gene ends were 6 bases for V and 3 bases for J; bases not matched to a gene: 2. Here the CDR3 reads CASRQGNYEQYF. CDR3 DNA sequence: TGTGCCAGCAGACAGGGGAACTACGAGCAGTACTTC.

V gene TRBV7-9 combines with J gene TRBJ2-2; D is unresolved. The CDR3 is made up of 13 amino acids. Germline V gene data show CDR1 as SEHNR and CDR2 as FQNEAQ (reference sequence). Trimming pared 8 bases from V and 1 base from J, leaving 8 bases between. The CDR3 region is CASLGKNTGELFF. The CDR3 region has the DNA TGTGCCAGCCTGGGCAAGAACACCGGGGAGCTGTTTTTT.

This clonotype occurred a few times. The chain employs TRBV12-3 or TRBV12-4 and TRBJ1-5; no clear D. Trimming removed 6 bases from V and 7 bases from J, with 10 bases in between. This CDR3 has 12 amino acids. The CDR3 nucleotides are TGTGCCAGCAGGGTCGAGGGCCAGCCCCAGCATTTT. Encoded protein: CASRVEGQPQHF.

This clonotype was recorded a few times. The chain links TRBV6-2 or TRBV6-3 to TRBJ2-1; D remains ambiguous. The CDR3 runs to 12 residues. Trimming pared 1 base from V and 10 bases from J, leaving 8 bases between. CDR1 and CDR2 from the germline V gene are MNHEY and SVGEGT. CDR3 in amino acids: CASSYFGPEQFF. The DNA for the CDR3 is TGTGCCAGCAGTTACTTCGGCCCAGAGCAGTTCTTC.

This clonotype was seen only a few times. The chain links TRBV4-1 to TRBJ2-1, with D maybe TRBD2 (5 bases). Germline V CDR1 and CDR2: MGHRA, YSYEKL. The CDR3 totals 14 residues. Trimming removed 1 base at V and 9 bases at J, with 13 bases between. The CDR3 DNA reads TGCGCCAGCAGCCAAGTAGCAGAGGGTAGTGAGCAGTTCTTC. This gives the protein CASSQVAEGSEQFF.

This clonotype turned up a few times. The chain uses TRBV6-2 or TRBV6-3 and TRBJ1-1; D perhaps matches TRBD1 (6 bases). This CDR3 region has 16 residues. The germline gives CDR1 MNHEY, CDR2 SVGEGT. V was cut by 2 bases and J by 1 base, with 14 bases left in between. Written as DNA, the CDR3 is TGTGCCAGCAGTTACCCCCCCGGACAGTCGAACACTGAAGCTTTCTTT. This sequence encodes CASSYPPGQSNTEAFF.

The chain combines TRBV20-1 with TRBJ2-5; the D is unclear. Deletions cut 6 bases from V and 5 bases from J, with 10 bases between. The CDR3 runs to 11 residues. CDR1 DFQATT and CDR2 SNEGSKA come from the germline V gene (reference sequence). As DNA, the CDR3 is TGCAGTGCGACGGGTCGGGAGACCCAGTACTTC. Translated: CSATGRETQYF.

V is TRBV28 and J is TRBJ1-1, with 7 bases fitting TRBD1. The CDR3 extends over 15 amino acids. Germline V gene data show CDR1 as MDHEN and CDR2 as SYDVKM. The trim removed 6 bases at V and 2 bases at J, leaving 9 bases unmatched. DNA of the CDR3: TGTGCCAGCAGGCAGGGGGGCACGATTAACACTGAAGCTTTCTTT. It encodes CASRQGGTINTEAFF.

V and J are TRBV24-1 and TRBJ2-1; 8 positions match TRBD2. This CDR3 region has 16 residues. The trim removed 4 bases at V and 8 bases at J, leaving 12 bases unmatched. Germline loops: CDR1 KGHDR, CDR2 SFDVKD. DNA of the CDR3: TGTGCCACCAGTGACCAGGGACTAGGAGGGTTCGATGAGCAGTTCTTC. Protein sequence: CATSDQGLGGFDEQFF.